The 25 T cell receptor beta chains below come from one sample, sequenced in a study of graft-versus-host responses after intestinal transplantation (dated by TCRdb to the early 2020s). No antigen has been identified for these receptors. This specimen's time point label, interpreted: cells obtained before transplantation from donor or recipient. Libraries were prepared through the immunoSEQ multiplex PCR assay. TCRdb stores this immuneACCESS table with in-frame sequences only. Part of the clones is absent; in the studies checked, under half of the shortfall reflects unresolved V genes, and no reason is known for the rest. The sample table contains about 120,000 clones; only one count was recorded for over 80% of them. The ten largest clones take up around 0.12% of the sample. The sequencing used unstimulated CD4+ T cells sorted from spleen or lymph node cells, collected before intestinal transplant. The origin of the receptors is a human donor who received an intestinal transplant.

CDR3 loop: CASSVGGLATLQETQYF. In DNA form, the CDR3 reads TGTGCCAGCAGCGTAGGGGGTTTAGCAACCCTCCAAGAGACCCAGTACTTC. The genes are TRBV9 and TRBJ2-5, with D unresolved. The CDR3 runs to 17 residues. Trimming removed 0 bases at V and 1 base at J, with 16 bases between. Germline V gene data show CDR1 as SGDLS and CDR2 as YYNGEE. The complete variable domain, with remaining parts taken from reference TRBV9 and TRBJ2-5, reads DSGVTQTPKHLITATGQRVTLRCSPRSGDLSVYWYQQSLDQGLQFLIQYYNGEERAKGNILERFSAQQFPDLHSELNLSSLELGDSALYFCASSVGGLATLQETQYFGPGTRLLVL.

The gene calls are TRBV6-5 and TRBJ1-1; tentative D call: TRBD1 (5 bases). CDR3 length equals 14 residues. Trimming left V 2 bases short and J 4 bases short, with 11 bases between. The germline V gene has CDR1 MNHEY and CDR2 SVGAGI. CDR3 in DNA: TGTGCCAGCAGTTACGTGGGGGTAGGCACTGAAGCTTTCTTT. It yields the protein CASSYVGVGTEAFF.

To note about this clone: Other DNA sequences from this sample encode an identical CDR3 as well. V gene TRBV18 combines with J gene TRBJ1-1; D possibly corresponds to TRBD1 (6 bases). CDR1 and CDR2 (germline): KGHSH, LQKENI. Trimming took 6 bases from V and 2 from J, leaving 13 bases between them. CDR3 length equals 14 residues. The DNA for the CDR3 is TGTGCCAGCTCCCCTGGACAGCCCAACACTGAAGCTTTCTTT. Translated: CASSPGQPNTEAFF. The full variable domain, rest sourced from reference TRBV18 and TRBJ1-1, is NAGVMQNPRHLVRRRGQEARLRCSPMKGHSHVYWYRQLPEEGLKFMVYLQKENIIDESGMPKERFSAEFPKEGPSILRIQQVVRGDSAAYFCASSPGQPNTEAFFGQGTRLTVV.

The chain uses TRBV18 and TRBJ2-5; D unresolved. The J call is in doubt because the DNA end fits TRBJ2-7 better. The CDR3 is 15 residues long. Germline CDR1 and CDR2: KGHSH and LQKENI. CDR3 sequence: CASSPPGGASYEQYF. The CDR3 bases are TGTGCCAGCTCACCACCGGGCGGAGCCTCCTACGAGCAGTACTTC.

This clone was picked up one time. The chain recombines TRBV29-1 with TRBJ2-7; D is unclear. Trimming removed 4 bases from V and 3 bases from J, with 10 bases in between. This CDR3 is 12 amino acids long. The germline V gene has CDR1 SQVTM and CDR2 ANQGSEA. CDR3 residues: CSVAQVSYEQYF. The CDR3 DNA follows: TGCAGCGTTGCTCAGGTCAGCTACGAGCAGTACTTC.

The rearrangement joins TRBV9 to TRBJ2-4; the D gene is possibly TRBD2 (7 bases). Looked up from germline, CDR1 is SGDLS and CDR2 is YYNGEE. The CDR3 contains 17 residues. Trimming took off 3 bases at V and 5 bases at J, with 21 bases between the two ends. This CDR3 is CASSDPGGLAAENIQYF. In DNA form, the CDR3 reads TGTGCCAGCAGCGACCCCGGGGGGCTAGCTGCCGAAAACATTCAGTACTTC.

This chain joins TRBV5-6 and TRBJ1-5; D remains unclear. CDR3 length equals 12 residues. The ends were cut back, 2 bases at V and 9 bases at J, with 9 bases in the middle. CDR1 and CDR2 (germline): SGHDT, YYEEEE. The DNA of the CDR3 is TGTGCCAGCAGCTTCGATGGTCCGCCCCAGCATTTT. Protein sequence: CASSFDGPPQHF.

This chain joins TRBV5-4 and TRBJ2-3, with TRBD2 matching 8 bases. CDR1 and CDR2 (germline): SGHNT, YYREEE (reference sequence). J lost 1 base, V lost 3 bases, and 7 bases had no gene match. The CDR3 has 16 residues. CDR3 loop: CASSYRLAPGTDTQYF. The CDR3 coding sequence is TGTGCCAGCAGCTACCGACTAGCGCCCGGCACAGATACGCAGTATTTT. Drawing the rest from reference TRBV5-4 and TRBJ2-3, the complete variable domain is ETGVTQSPTHLIKTRGQQVTLRCSSQSGHNTVSWYQQALGQGPQFIFQYYREEENGRGNFPPRFSGLQFPNYSSELNVNALELDDSALYLCASSYRLAPGTDTQYFGPGTRLTVL.

The V gene is TRBV6-6, the J gene TRBJ1-1; possibly TRBD1 for D (5 bases). The V and J ends lost 2 bases and 4 bases respectively, with 8 bases between them. The CDR3 totals 13 residues. Germline V gene data show CDR1 as MNHNY and CDR2 as SVGAGI (reference sequence). The CDR3: CASSYMGGTEAFF. The DNA of the CDR3 is TGTGCCAGCAGTTACATGGGGGGCACTGAAGCTTTCTTT.

J is TRBJ1-3 and V is TRBV30; D ambiguous. Germline V gene lookup returns CDR1 GTSNPN and CDR2 SVGIG (reference sequence). The V and J ends lost 5 bases and 0 bases respectively, with 11 bases between them. The CDR3 extends over 14 amino acids. CDR3 DNA sequence: TGTGCCTGGGATAACTTCCCCTCTGGAAACACCATATATTTT. Residues: CAWDNFPSGNTIYF.

The CDR3 coding sequence is TGCGCCAGCATCGACAGGGAAAATCAGCCCCAGCATTTT. Translated: CASIDRENQPQHF. V and J are TRBV10-1 and TRBJ1-5; the match to TRBD1 covers 7 bases. V lost 7 bases and J lost 4; bases outside the gene matches: 4. CDR1 is WNHNN, CDR2 SYGVQD, per germline (reference sequence). This CDR3 comprises 13 residues.

CDR3 sequence: CASSAVLGSSYNEQFF. CDR3 DNA: TGCGCCAGCAGTGCGGTGTTAGGGAGCTCCTACAATGAGCAGTTCTTC. The V gene is TRBV10-1, the J gene TRBJ2-1, with D maybe TRBD2 (5 bases). CDR3 length: 16 residues. CDR1 is WNHNN and CDR2 is SYGVQD in the germline V gene (reference sequence). Trimming took 4 bases from V and 0 from J, leaving 13 bases between them.

This chain joins TRBV9 and TRBJ1-3; D uncertain. CDR1 SGDLS and CDR2 YYNGEE come from the germline V gene. The germline V and J ends were trimmed by 3 bases and 0 bases, with 7 bases remaining between them. This CDR3 contains 14 residues. The CDR3 nucleotides read TGTGCCAGCAGCGGGGTCCTCTCTGGAAACACCATATATTTT. It yields the protein CASSGVLSGNTIYF.

Note on this clone: Within the sample, other DNA sequences also encode this same CDR3. The chain combines TRBV6-5 with TRBJ2-7; maybe TRBD2 (6 bases). V was trimmed by 0 bases and J by 2 bases, leaving 8 bases between them. The CDR3 runs to 14 residues. Germline lookup yields CDR1 MNHEY and CDR2 SVGAGI. CDR3 residues: CASSYSGGPYEQYF. The CDR3 bases are TGTGCCAGCAGTTACTCAGGAGGGCCCTACGAGCAGTACTTC.

The rearrangement links TRBV6-5 to TRBJ1-2; 7 bases map to TRBD1. V gave up 2 bases and J gave up 2 bases; unmatched junction bases: 8. This CDR3 comprises 16 residues. Germline V gene data show CDR1 as MNHEY and CDR2 as SVGAGI. The CDR3 spells CASSYGSGGVNYGYTF. The CDR3 DNA is TGTGCCAGCAGTTACGGGTCAGGGGGTGTAAACTATGGCTACACCTTC.

This clone appeared once. The chain joins TRBV5-6 to TRBJ2-5, with TRBD1 identical over 7 bases. Germline assignment: CDR1 SGHDT and CDR2 YYEEEE. The CDR3 has 17 amino acids. The J segment lost 4 bases and the V segment lost 3 bases, leaving 15 bases of the junction unmatched. CDR3: CASSSYRDRDTGETQYF. The CDR3 region has the DNA TGTGCCAGCAGCTCCTACCGGGACAGAGACACCGGAGAGACCCAGTACTTC.

Only one count was recorded for this clone. The rearrangement links TRBV30 to TRBJ2-7; the D gene is possibly TRBD1 (6 bases). Germline V gene data show CDR1 as GTSNPN and CDR2 as SVGIG (reference sequence). The CDR3 runs to 15 residues. V lost 0 bases, J lost 7 bases, and 19 bases lay in between. CDR3: CAWSVYALQGSEQYF. CDR3 in DNA: TGTGCCTGGAGTGTATACGCCTTACAGGGTTCTGAGCAGTACTTC.

The chain uses TRBV18 and TRBJ2-5; 7 nucleotides align to TRBD1. Trimming at V came to 4 bases and at J to 6 bases, leaving 14 bases not matched to a gene. The CDR3 totals 16 residues. Per the germline V gene, CDR1 is KGHSH and CDR2 is LQKENI. CDR3 loop: CASSLKRDSAFQTQYF. The CDR3 DNA follows: TGTGCCAGCTCACTGAAACGGGACAGCGCGTTCCAGACCCAGTACTTC. Full variable domain (missing parts from reference TRBV18 and TRBJ2-5): NAGVMQNPRHLVRRRGQEARLRCSPMKGHSHVYWYRQLPEEGLKFMVYLQKENIIDESGMPKERFSAEFPKEGPSILRIQQVVRGDSAAYFCASSLKRDSAFQTQYFGPGTRLLVL.

The V and J genes are TRBV6-1 and TRBJ1-4, with D maybe TRBD1 (5 bases). Germline values: CDR1 MNHNS, CDR2 SASEGT. The V gene lost 6 bases and the J gene lost 8 bases, with 10 bases spanning the gap. CDR3 length: 12 residues. The CDR3 coding sequence is TGTGCCAGCAGGGTCAGGGAGGAAAAACTGTTTTTT. Residues: CASRVREEKLFF.

This clone appeared a single time. CDR3 amino acids: CASSQVRQGVFDGELFF. Here the CDR3 DNA reads TGTGCCAGCAGCCAAGTACGTCAGGGGGTCTTCGACGGGGAGCTGTTTTTT. The chain links TRBV14 to TRBJ2-2; 7 nucleotides agree with TRBD1. CDR1 and CDR2 from the germline V gene are SGHDN and FVKESK. The J segment lost 7 bases and the V segment lost 1 base, leaving 12 bases of the junction unmatched. The CDR3 has 17 amino acids.

To note about this clone: This sample includes further DNA sequences coding for the same CDR3. In DNA, the CDR3 is TGTGCCAGCAGTGAGTACAATGAGCAGTTCTTC. As protein: CASSEYNEQFF. The chain uses TRBV25-1 and TRBJ2-1, with no clear D. This CDR3 has 11 amino acids. Trimming stripped 3 bases from V and 4 bases from J, with 1 base between. Per the germline V gene, CDR1 is MGHDK and CDR2 is SYGVNS.

The rearrangement uses TRBV27 and TRBJ2-7; 10 bases are a match to TRBD1. The trim removed 2 bases at V and 3 bases at J, leaving 4 bases unmatched. Germline V gene sequence: CDR1 MNHEY, CDR2 SMNVEV (reference sequence). The CDR3 is made up of 15 amino acids. The chain's CDR3 is CASSLTTGGSYEQYF. In DNA form, the CDR3 reads TGTGCCAGCAGTTTAACGACAGGGGGCAGCTACGAGCAGTACTTC.

The V gene is TRBV7-9, the J gene TRBJ2-1, with 10 bases matching TRBD2. The J segment lost 4 bases and the V segment lost 8 bases, leaving 8 bases of the junction unmatched. Germline CDR1 is SEHNR and CDR2 is FQNEAQ (reference sequence). The CDR3 contains 15 residues. Here the CDR3 DNA reads TGTGCCAGCTGCCAAGGTAGCGGGGGGTACAATGAGCAGTTCTTC. Its protein product is CASCQGSGGYNEQFF.

The genes are TRBV30 and TRBJ1-4; no clear D. This CDR3 spans 13 amino acids. Germline values: CDR1 GTSNPN, CDR2 SVGIG (reference sequence). The V gene lost 0 bases and the J gene lost 7 bases, with 9 bases spanning the gap. In DNA form, the CDR3 reads TGTGCCTGGAGTGTTGGAGGGATTGAAAAACTGTTTTTT. It codes for CAWSVGGIEKLFF.

The CDR3 here is CASSRDRGGTGELFF. The CDR3 bases are TGTGCCAGCAGCAGAGACAGGGGGGGCACCGGGGAGCTGTTTTTT. The V and J genes are TRBV7-3 and TRBJ2-2; 9 bases map to TRBD1. V was clipped by 5 bases and J by 4 bases; unmatched bases: 5. Germline CDR1 SGHTA, CDR2 FQGTGA. The CDR3 extends over 15 amino acids.